What follows describes a single T cell receptor beta chain. The CDR3 spans 15 residues. V lost 11 bases, J lost 0 bases, and 17 bases lay in between. Germline lookup yields CDR1 LNHDA and CDR2 SQIVND (reference sequence). This record belongs to a study of blood T cell repertoires in COVID-19. In the study overall: Some COVID-19 samples were acute and others convalescent; all came from the United States, Italy and Spain. PBMCs, B-cell-depleted T cells, or T cells were the source of the cDNA or gDNA that made up the material.

Per the authors' pipeline: Cell counts per sample came from amplifying reference gene primers. This table comes from immunoSEQ multiplex PCR, and its TCRdb copy is limited to in-frame clones, with some not included. That table gives V, J and clone size, and the DNA gave D and trimming. The table includes 210,000 or so clones, about 86% detected once. The sequence was obtained from a woman in her forties or fifties with acute or convalescent COVID-19. The sample taken for sequencing was peripheral blood. The V and J genes are TRBV19 and TRBJ2-1; D may be TRBD2 (6 bases). The CDR3 region has the DNA TGTGCCGTTAAAGGGCCGGGAGCCTCCTACAATGAGCAGTTCTTC. This translates into CAVKGPGASYNEQFF.